The clone carrying this TCR beta chain was seen ten or more times. This sample was taken from a study of T cells in Graves' hyperthyroidism and ophthalmopathy. There were TCR beta CDR3 regions amplified from RNA transcripts. When the TCR CDR3 underwent first-round RT-PCR, the HTBI primer set was used. TCRdb called the multiplex PCR reads again in MiXCR, with one record for every CDR3 protein. The sample gives approximately 600,000 distinct CDR3 sequences, 20% to 25% of which show up once; roughly 30% is in the top ten. The CDR3 is 18 residues long. Germline V gene data show CDR1 as LGHDT and CDR2 as YNNKEL (reference sequence). V was pared by 0 bases and J by 5 bases, with 19 bases between.

The gene calls are TRBV3-1 and TRBJ2-2; TRBD2 might be the D (6 bases). This TCR was sampled from a man aged 25-45 years with Graves' ophthalmopathy. The sequenced sample consisted of blood. DNA for the CDR3: TGTGCCAGCAGCCAAGAGGGTGGCCGGGGGAGATGGACCGGGGAGCTGTTTTTT. Translation gives CASSQEGGRGRWTGELFF.